This T cell receptor beta chain originates from a study of cytomegalovirus exposure and HLA in healthy donors (dated by TCRdb to about 2017). Describing the broader study: An earlier analysis of some 500 of the donors reported approximately 270 Gb of sequence data and more than 90 million unique TCR beta sequences from about 200 million T cells. Every discovery cohort repertoire had been produced on one sequencing platform. The number of donors typed differed by locus, with roughly 629-640 for A, B, C, DRB1 and DQB1, roughly 520 for DQA1, 600 to 610 for DPA1, and around 460 for DPB1. To decide whether each TCR beta V gene segment behaved as functional or pseudogenic, an earlier analysis of some 570 of the donors relied on high-throughput TCR beta sequencing. Roughly 5 DR-DQ haplotypes were treated as single units for association and clustering because of strong linkage in the cohort. To study patterns of TCR occurrence, a later analysis re-analyzed previously published TCR beta repertoires from 650 to 750 donors and added high-resolution HLA genotyping. Besides the first cohort of 500 to 700 subjects, a separate validation cohort made up of roughly 130 different subjects was used. Among some 400 genotyped donors of the cohort, an average of approximately 230,000 unique TCR beta nucleotide sequences were sequenced per donor, roughly 18% of them non-productive. Both class I and class II loci were covered by HLA typing, at four-digit resolution. A later genetic analysis used genome-wide SNP genotypes for about 65% of the 666 donors, treating that subset as a discovery cohort. Of the roughly 400 genotyped donors, over 80% were placed in the genetic ancestry cluster associated with self-reported Caucasian donors. In the later analysis, no new phenotypic data were used to find candidate immune exposures; instead, reliance was placed on TCR beta sequences and their occurrence across donors. The study aimed to test whether cataloging public T cell receptors could reveal signatures of past pathogen exposure. Donor age, sex, ethnicity and CMV serostatus were compiled together with the repertoire data. The study combined high-throughput TCR immunosequencing, statistical association of individual TCRs with disease status, and machine learning to predict cytomegalovirus infection status. An early release that covered about 600 HLA-typed donors contained approximately 300 gigabases of sequencing data and about 93 million unique TCR sequences. The study used immunosequencing to profile the T cell repertoires of about 670 subjects and linked those repertoires to cytomegalovirus serostatus. The full study reports these points: This cohort had only TCR beta chains sequenced, and the lack of alpha or paired-chain data limited which features could be detected. Most TCR sequences were observed very rarely across donors, whereas some public TCRs were present in many individuals. Several of the top co-occurrence clusters appeared to be linked to parvovirus B19, influenza, CMV and Epstein-Barr virus, according to a later analysis. V-gene and J-gene trimming of TCR beta chains was associated with a missense DCLRE1C variant in a later genetic analysis, and the association was replicated in an independent cohort. In vitro tests confirmed that three of the cytomegalovirus-associated TCR beta chains recognize cytomegalovirus antigens. A further reported finding was that TCR beta sequences accurately predicted the HLA-A and HLA-B alleles for most subjects in the first cohort. According to a later genetic analysis, donors in an Asian-associated ancestry cluster had fewer N-insertions in productive TCRs than the approximately 700-donor mean. Because counts were too low, more than 15 rarely observed V segments, including chromosome 9 orphons, were left out of the earlier analysis of about 620 of the donors. In a later analysis, HLA-associated TCR beta chains showed more clonal expansion and lower generation probabilities than non-associated chains that were equally common. The sequencing pipeline was judged likely to have produced a cluster of highly shared sequence variants as a technical artifact. The authors suggested that the approach could potentially be extended to other disease states and immunological phenotypes. According to a later analysis, most CMV-associated TCR beta chains appeared to be HLA-restricted, and the HLA associations seemed to be driven largely by CMV exposure. The presence/absence analyses assumed that sequencing depth was roughly uniform across donors, and that assumption may not be true. Correlated functional status among segregating V segments might reflect linkage disequilibrium, but an unknown experimental factor could not be ruled out. The classifier was reported to diagnose cytomegalovirus status with high specificity and sensitivity in both the original and validation cohorts. CMV serostatus was the only immune exposure information available for the cohort. Because the 87-base-pair reads could not distinguish some IMGT-functional V segments, including TRBV6-2 and TRBV6-3, those segments were excluded. Assigning TCR associations to individual alleles was difficult when HLA alleles, especially DR and DQ, strongly co-occurred. Because HLA typing was unavailable for some donors at each locus, only the typed subset was used in association tests. A later analysis found that TCR association rates varied across HLA loci, with DRB1 alleles showing the most associated TCRs and HLA-C alleles the fewest. In an earlier analysis of 450 to 750 of the donors, most TCR beta V segments appeared in productive rearrangements about 90% or about 30% of the time, broadly matching IMGT annotations. Specific HLA alleles were associated with roughly 16,000 TCR beta sequences at a false discovery rate of 0.05 in a later analysis. The study gave a list of under 200 TCR beta chains associated with cytomegalovirus.

In total, approximately 700 healthy bone marrow donors made up the cohort. At the time of sampling, all cohort members were nominally healthy, though unrecorded immune exposures were likely present. The donor tested CMV seropositive, placing the donor among the 289 seropositive members of the cohort. Every donor gave a peripheral blood sample, and the peripheral blood mononuclear cells from that sample were used for TCR beta sequencing. The Qiagen DNeasy Blood Extraction Kit was used to extract genomic DNA from the blood cell samples. The library was prepared using the immunoSEQ multiplex PCR assay. A mixture of 60 forward primers for TCR Vbeta segments and 13 reverse primers for TCR Jbeta segments was used in the multiplex PCR. The CDR3 region of rearranged TCR beta genes was amplified from genomic DNA by a multiplex PCR assay. The Illumina HiSeq System was used to sequence the amplified TCR beta libraries as 87-base-pair reads. In the paper's pipeline: A later analysis tallied 75 million to 95 million unique TCR beta chains across the 610 or so repertoires, and about 10 million of those chains were shared by two or more donors. To remove PCR and sequencing errors, raw reads were error-corrected and collapsed into unique sequences using a nearest-neighbor algorithm that merged closely related sequences. CDR3 sequences were aligned to IMGT reference sequences to assign V, D and J gene segments. For a sequence to be retained, a match of at least six nucleotides was required to both a V gene segment and a J gene segment. A rearrangement was called productive if the CDR3 had no stop codons and remained in frame with V and J, and every other rearrangement was called non-productive. Following IMGT convention, CDR3 was defined as the stretch from the second conserved V-encoded cysteine up to the conserved J-encoded phenylalanine. The earlier analysis of about 530 of the donors excluded any sequence lacking an unambiguous match to a single V gene segment. In an earlier analysis of 587 of the donors, a V segment was called functional when productive rearrangements were above 56.7%, and segregating when the standard deviation between donors exceeded 5%. A statistical classification framework was built to diagnose cytomegalovirus status from the catalog of TCR beta chain sequences. V and J gene assignment, in a later analysis, came from comparing TCR nucleotide sequences with IMGT/GENE-DB human TR gene sequences. A later analysis assigned CDR3 sequences and most-parsimonious VDJ recombination scenarios with the TCRdist pipeline. A later analysis defined each TCR beta chain by its CDR3 amino acid sequence plus V-gene family, and excluded reads lacking a unique V-gene family. A later analysis removed 592 highly shared, low-generation-probability nucleotide sequences to deal with suspected cross-contamination and a sequencing artifact. In a later analysis, a clonal expansion index was calculated for each public chain from normalized within-repertoire ranks of inferred template counts. A later analysis computed generation probabilities with a VDJ recombination model fitted to out-of-frame rearrangements, and checked the results against IGoR. Hypergeometric tests were used in a later analysis to score TCR-TCR, TCR-HLA and TCR-CMV co-occurrence, with a repertoire-size bias correction applied to the TCR pairs. False discovery rates were estimated in a later analysis by permuting HLA or CMV assignments 20 times. A later analysis grouped co-occurring TCRs with DBSCAN, adding TCRdist sequence similarity when clustering within HLA-allele-positive subsets. For co-occurrence clustering, repertoires with fewer than 30,000 or more than 120,000 public chains were excluded, along with four or five repertoires with anomalous nucleotide sharing. TCRdb obtained this table from immuneACCESS and retained in-frame rearrangements with V and J assigned. These tables miss some clones; where compared with another copy, unresolved V genes account for less than half of the shortfall, and the remainder is unexplained. V and J calls and clone size follow that table, whereas D and trimming were derived from the DNA. In all, the sample holds about 150,000 clones, and over 60% of those were seen once. The ten largest clones add up to around 2.9% of the sample.

According to the germline V gene, CDR1 reads MNHNS and CDR2 reads SASEGT. The CDR3 has 14 amino acids, counting the end cysteine and phenylalanine. Just the 42-base CDR3 DNA is kept, in frame starting at base 1. V is trimmed back by 6 bases and J by 1 base, and the junction contains 5 bases that no gene match accounts for. With respect to this clone: Its antigen specificity is not known. Base quality data are lacking; no much larger clone is found one base away.

The receptor was derived from a young woman in good health and CMV-seropositive. The V and J segments used are TRBV6-1 and TRBJ2-5, with 7 bases in between that match TRBD2. Sequenced sample: PBMCs. Here is the DNA: TGTGCCAGCAGACGGGGGAGGGCCCAAGAGACCCAGTACTTC. Translation gives CASRRGRAQETQYF.